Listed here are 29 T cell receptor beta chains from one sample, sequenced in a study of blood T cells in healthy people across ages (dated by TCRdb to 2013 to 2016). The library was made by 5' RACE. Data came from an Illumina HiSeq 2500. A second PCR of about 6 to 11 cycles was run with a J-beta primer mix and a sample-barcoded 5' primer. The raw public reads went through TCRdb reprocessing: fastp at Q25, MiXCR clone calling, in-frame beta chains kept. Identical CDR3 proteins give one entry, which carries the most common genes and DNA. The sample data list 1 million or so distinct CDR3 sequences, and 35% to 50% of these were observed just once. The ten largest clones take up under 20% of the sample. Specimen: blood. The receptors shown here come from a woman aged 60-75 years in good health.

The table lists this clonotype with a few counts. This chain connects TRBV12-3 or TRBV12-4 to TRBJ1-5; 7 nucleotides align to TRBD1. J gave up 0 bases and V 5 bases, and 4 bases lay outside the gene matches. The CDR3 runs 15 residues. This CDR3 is CASSPGTDSNQPQHF. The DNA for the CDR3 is TGTGCCAGCAGTCCCGGGACAGATAGCAATCAGCCCCAGCATTTT.

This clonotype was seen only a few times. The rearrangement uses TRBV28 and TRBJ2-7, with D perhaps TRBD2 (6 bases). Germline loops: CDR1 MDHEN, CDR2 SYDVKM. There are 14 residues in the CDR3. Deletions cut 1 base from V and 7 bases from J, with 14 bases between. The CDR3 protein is CASSLLASDGEQYF. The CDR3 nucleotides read TGTGCCAGCAGTTTATTGGCTAGCGACGGTGAGCAGTACTTC. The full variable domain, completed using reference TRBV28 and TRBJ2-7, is DVKVTQSSRYLVKRTGEKVFLECVQDMDHENMFWYRQDPGLGLRLIYFSYDVKMKEKGDIPEGYSVSREKKERFSLILESASTNQTSMYLCASSLLASDGEQYFGPGTRLTVT.

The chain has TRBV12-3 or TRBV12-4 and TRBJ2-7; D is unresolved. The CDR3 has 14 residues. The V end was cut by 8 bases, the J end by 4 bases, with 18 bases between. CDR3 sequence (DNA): TGTGCCAGCGCCCTTGGACGGAAAGTTTACGAGCAGTACTTC. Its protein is CASALGRKVYEQYF.

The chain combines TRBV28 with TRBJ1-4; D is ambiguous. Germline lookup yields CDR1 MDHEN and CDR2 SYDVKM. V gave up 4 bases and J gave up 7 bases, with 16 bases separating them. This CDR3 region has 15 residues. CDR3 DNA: TGTGCCAGCAGTTCTGGACCCTCGGAGGGTGAAAAACTGTTTTTT. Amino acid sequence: CASSSGPSEGEKLFF.

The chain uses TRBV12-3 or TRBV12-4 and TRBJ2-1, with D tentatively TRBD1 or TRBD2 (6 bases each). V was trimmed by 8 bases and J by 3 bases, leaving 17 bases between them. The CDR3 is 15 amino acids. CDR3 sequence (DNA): TGTGCCAGCCTCAACGGGAGAGGGGGCTACAATGAGCAGTTCTTC. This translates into CASLNGRGGYNEQFF.

The chain's CDR3 is CSARGTGDDNEQFF. CDR3 nucleotides: TGCAGTGCTAGAGGGACAGGGGATGACAATGAGCAGTTCTTC. This chain connects TRBV20-1 to TRBJ2-1; the match to TRBD1 covers 9 bases. J was trimmed by 5 bases and V by 1 base; bases with no gene match: 3. In germline, CDR1 is DFQATT, CDR2 SNEGSKA (reference sequence). The CDR3 contains 14 residues.

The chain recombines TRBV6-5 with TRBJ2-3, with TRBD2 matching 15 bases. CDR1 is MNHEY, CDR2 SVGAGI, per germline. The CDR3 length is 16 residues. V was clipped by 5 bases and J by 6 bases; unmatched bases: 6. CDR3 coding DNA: TGTGCCAGCAGTCCCGGGACTAGCGGGAGGATGGATACGCAGTATTTT. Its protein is CASSPGTSGRMDTQYF.

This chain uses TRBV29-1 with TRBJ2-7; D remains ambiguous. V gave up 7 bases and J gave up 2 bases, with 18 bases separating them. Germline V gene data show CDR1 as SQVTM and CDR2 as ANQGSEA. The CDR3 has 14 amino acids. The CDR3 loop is CSGVSLPQPYEQYF. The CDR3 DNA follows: TGCAGCGGCGTTTCGTTGCCACAACCCTACGAGCAGTACTTC.

The CDR3 region is CASSFWDRTYEQYF. Written as DNA, the CDR3 is TGTGCCAGCAGTTTTTGGGACAGGACCTACGAGCAGTACTTC. The chain couples TRBV27 to TRBJ2-7; 8 bases line up with TRBD1. The V gene's germline CDR1 is MNHEY and CDR2 SMNVEV (reference sequence). The V gene end was trimmed by 3 bases and the J gene end by 2 bases; junction bases not matched to a gene: 3. The length of the CDR3 is 14 residues.

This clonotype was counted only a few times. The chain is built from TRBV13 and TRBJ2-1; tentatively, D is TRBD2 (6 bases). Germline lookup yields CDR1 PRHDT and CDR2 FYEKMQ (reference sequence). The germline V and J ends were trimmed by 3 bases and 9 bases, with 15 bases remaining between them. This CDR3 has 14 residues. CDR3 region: CASSFSGEASEQFF. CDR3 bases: TGTGCCAGCAGCTTTTCGGGGGAAGCAAGTGAGCAGTTCTTC.

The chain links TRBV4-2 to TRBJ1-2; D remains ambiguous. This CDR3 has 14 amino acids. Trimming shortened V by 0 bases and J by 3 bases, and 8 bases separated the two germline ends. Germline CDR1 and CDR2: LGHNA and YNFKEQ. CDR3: CASSQEMRDYGYTF. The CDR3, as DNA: TGTGCCAGCAGCCAAGAGATGCGGGACTATGGCTACACCTTC.

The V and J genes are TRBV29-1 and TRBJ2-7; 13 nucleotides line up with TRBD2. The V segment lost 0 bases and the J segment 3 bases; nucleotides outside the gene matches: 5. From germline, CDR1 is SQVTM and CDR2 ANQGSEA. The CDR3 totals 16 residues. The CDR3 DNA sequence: TGCAGCGTTGAAGATCCCAGGACTAGCGGGGGCTACGAGCAGTACTTC. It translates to CSVEDPRTSGGYEQYF.

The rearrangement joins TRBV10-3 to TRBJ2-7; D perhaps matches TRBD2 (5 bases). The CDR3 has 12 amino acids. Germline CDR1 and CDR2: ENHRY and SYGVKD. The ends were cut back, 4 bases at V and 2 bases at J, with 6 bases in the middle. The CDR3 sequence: CAISGLTYEQYF. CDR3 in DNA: TGTGCCATCAGTGGACTAACCTACGAGCAGTACTTC.

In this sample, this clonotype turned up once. The CDR3 spells CASSQVGAGGPGNEQFF. The CDR3 bases are TGTGCCAGCAGCCAAGTTGGGGCGGGAGGGCCGGGGAATGAGCAGTTCTTC. The rearrangement links TRBV14 to TRBJ2-1; 9 bases fit TRBD2. Per the germline V gene, CDR1 is SGHDN and CDR2 is FVKESK. The V and J ends lost 1 base and 7 bases, in that order; junction bases with no gene match: 11. The CDR3 covers 17 residues.

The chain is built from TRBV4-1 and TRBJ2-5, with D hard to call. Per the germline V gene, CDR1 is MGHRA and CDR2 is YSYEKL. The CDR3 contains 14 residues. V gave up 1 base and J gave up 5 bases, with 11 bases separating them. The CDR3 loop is CASSQAAMVETQYF. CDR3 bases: TGCGCCAGCAGCCAAGCTGCGATGGTTGAGACCCAGTACTTC.

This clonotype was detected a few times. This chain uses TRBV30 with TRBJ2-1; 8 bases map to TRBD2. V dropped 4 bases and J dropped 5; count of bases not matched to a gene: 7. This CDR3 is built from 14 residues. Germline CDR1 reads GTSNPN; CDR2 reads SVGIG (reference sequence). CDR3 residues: CAWMASGLNNEQFF. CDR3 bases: TGTGCCTGGATGGCTAGCGGGCTTAACAATGAGCAGTTCTTC.

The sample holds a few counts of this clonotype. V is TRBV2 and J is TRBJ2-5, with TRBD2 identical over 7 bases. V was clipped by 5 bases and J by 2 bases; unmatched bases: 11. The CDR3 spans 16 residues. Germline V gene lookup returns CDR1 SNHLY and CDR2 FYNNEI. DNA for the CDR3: TGTGCCAGCAGTCTCGGGGCGGGAGACCAACAAGAGACCCAGTACTTC. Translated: CASSLGAGDQQETQYF. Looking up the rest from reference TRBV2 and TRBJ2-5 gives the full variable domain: EPEVTQTPSHQVTQMGQEVILRCVPISNHLYFYWYRQILGQKVEFLVSFYNNEISEKSEIFDDQFSVERPDGSNFTLKIRSTKLEDSAMYFCASSLGAGDQQETQYFGPGTRLLVL.

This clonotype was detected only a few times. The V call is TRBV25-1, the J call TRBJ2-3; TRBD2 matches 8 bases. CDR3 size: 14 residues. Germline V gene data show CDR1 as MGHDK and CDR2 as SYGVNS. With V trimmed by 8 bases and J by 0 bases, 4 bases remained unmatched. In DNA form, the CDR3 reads TGTGCCAGCGACACGGGAGGGAGCACAGATACGCAGTATTTT. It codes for CASDTGGSTDTQYF.

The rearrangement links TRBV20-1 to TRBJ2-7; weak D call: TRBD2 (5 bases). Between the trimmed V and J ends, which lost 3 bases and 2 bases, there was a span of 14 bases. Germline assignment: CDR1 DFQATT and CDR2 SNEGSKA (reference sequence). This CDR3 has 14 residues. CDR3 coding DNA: TGCAGTGCTAGGAGGAGCGGCGTTACCTACGAGCAGTACTTC. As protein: CSARRSGVTYEQYF.

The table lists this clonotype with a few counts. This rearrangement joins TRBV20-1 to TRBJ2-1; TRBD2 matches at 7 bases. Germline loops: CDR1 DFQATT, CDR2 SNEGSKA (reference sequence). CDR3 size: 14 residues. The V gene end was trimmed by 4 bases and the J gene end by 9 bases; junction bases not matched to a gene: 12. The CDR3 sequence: CSAIVGRSAGEQFF. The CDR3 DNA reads TGCAGTGCTATCGTCGGGAGGTCAGCGGGTGAGCAGTTCTTC.

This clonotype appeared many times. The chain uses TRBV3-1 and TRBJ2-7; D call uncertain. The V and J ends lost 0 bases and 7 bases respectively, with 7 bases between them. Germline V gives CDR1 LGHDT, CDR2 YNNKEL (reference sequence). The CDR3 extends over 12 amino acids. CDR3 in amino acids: CASSQDVGEQYF. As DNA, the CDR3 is TGTGCCAGCAGCCAAGATGTGGGGGAGCAGTACTTC.

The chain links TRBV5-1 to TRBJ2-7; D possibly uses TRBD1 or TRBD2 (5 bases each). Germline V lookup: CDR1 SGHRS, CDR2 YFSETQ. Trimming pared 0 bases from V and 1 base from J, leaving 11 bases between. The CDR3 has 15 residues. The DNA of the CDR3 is TGCGCCAGCAGCTTGGAAGAGGGGTTATCCTACGAGCAGTACTTC. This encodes CASSLEEGLSYEQYF.

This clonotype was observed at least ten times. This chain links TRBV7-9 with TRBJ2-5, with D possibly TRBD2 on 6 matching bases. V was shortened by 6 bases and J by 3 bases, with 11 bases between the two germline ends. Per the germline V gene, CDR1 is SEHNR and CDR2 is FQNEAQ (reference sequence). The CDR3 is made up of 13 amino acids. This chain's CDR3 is CASRGTGEETQYF. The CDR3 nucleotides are TGTGCCAGCAGAGGGACTGGGGAAGAGACCCAGTACTTC. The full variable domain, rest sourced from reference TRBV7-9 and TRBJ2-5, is DTGVSQNPRHKITKRGQNVTFRCDPISEHNRLYWYRQTLGQGPEFLTYFQNEAQLEKSRLLSDRFSAERPKGSFSTLEIQRTEQGDSAMYLCASRGTGEETQYFGPGTRLLVL.

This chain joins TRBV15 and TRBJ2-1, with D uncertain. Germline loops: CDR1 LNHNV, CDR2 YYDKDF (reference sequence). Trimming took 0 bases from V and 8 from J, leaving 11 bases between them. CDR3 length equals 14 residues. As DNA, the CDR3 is TGTGCCACCAGCAGAGAGGCCACAAGCTATGAGCAGTTCTTC. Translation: CATSREATSYEQFF.

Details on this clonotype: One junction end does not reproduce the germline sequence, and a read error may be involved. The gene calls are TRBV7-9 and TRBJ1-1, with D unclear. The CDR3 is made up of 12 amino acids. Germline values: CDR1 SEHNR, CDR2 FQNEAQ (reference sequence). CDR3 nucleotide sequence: TGTTCCAGCAGCTTATTGGGGACTGAAGCTTTCTTT. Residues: CSSSLLGTEAFF.

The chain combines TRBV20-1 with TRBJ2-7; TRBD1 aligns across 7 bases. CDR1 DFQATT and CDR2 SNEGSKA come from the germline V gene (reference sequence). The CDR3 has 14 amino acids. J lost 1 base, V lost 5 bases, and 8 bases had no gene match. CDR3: CSAPPGGQSYEQYF. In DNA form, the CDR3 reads TGCAGTGCTCCACCTGGGGGACAGTCCTACGAGCAGTACTTC.

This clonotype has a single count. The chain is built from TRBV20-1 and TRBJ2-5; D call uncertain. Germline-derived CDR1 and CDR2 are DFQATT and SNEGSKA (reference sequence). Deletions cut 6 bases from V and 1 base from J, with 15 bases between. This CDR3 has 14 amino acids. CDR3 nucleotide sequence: TGCAGTGCCGAGACTGACCCCTCCCAAGAGACCCAGTACTTC. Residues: CSAETDPSQETQYF.

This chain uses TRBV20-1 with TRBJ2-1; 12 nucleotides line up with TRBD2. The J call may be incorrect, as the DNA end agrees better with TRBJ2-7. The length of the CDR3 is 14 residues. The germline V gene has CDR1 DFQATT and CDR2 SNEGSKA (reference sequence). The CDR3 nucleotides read TGCAGTGCTGAGACTAGCGGGGGACCCTACGAGCAGTACTTC. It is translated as CSAETSGGPYEQYF.

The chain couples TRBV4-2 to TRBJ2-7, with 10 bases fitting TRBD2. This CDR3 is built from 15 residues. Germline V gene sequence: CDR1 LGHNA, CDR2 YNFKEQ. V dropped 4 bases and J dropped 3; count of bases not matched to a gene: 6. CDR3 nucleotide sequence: TGTGCCAGCAGCCCCGACGCTAGCGGGAGCTACGAGCAGTACTTC. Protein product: CASSPDASGSYEQYF.